This entry is about one T cell receptor (beta chain). A single base separates this from a much larger clone, so it may be a read error. The germline CDR1 and CDR2 sequences are SNHLY and FYNNEI. The CDR3 is 11 residues long. Trimming shortened V by 7 bases and J by 6 bases, and 9 bases separated the two germline ends. The sample's time point: newly diagnosed GD, antithyroid drugs for less than 3 months. The TCR library was prepared using RNA isolated from PBMCs. The patients were drawn from one endocrinology department in Xi'an, China. EDTA tubes collected around 8.7 milliliters of peripheral blood. The entry originates in a study of regulatory T cells in long-lasting Graves disease. CDR3 regions were amplified by Arm-PCR using iRepertoire HTBI primers to build TCR beta libraries. TCRdb reprocessed the multiplex PCR reads with MiXCR, giving one entry per CDR3 protein. The sample lists 530,000 or so distinct CDR3 sequences, around an eighth occurring once.

The same specimen was also included in a second study, on T cells in Graves' hyperthyroidism and ophthalmopathy. From that study: A first-round RT-PCR of the TCR CDR3 used the HTBI primer set.

The sequences come from peripheral blood mononuclear cells (PBMCs), collected at new diagnosis, from a patient treated with antithyroid drugs. V usage is TRBV2 and J usage is TRBJ1-2; maybe TRBD1 (6 bases). The receptor's source is a man aged 25 to 40 with Graves disease. The CDR3 reads CASIQGNGYTF. The DNA for the CDR3 is TGTGCCAGCATCCAGGGGAATGGCTACACCTTC.